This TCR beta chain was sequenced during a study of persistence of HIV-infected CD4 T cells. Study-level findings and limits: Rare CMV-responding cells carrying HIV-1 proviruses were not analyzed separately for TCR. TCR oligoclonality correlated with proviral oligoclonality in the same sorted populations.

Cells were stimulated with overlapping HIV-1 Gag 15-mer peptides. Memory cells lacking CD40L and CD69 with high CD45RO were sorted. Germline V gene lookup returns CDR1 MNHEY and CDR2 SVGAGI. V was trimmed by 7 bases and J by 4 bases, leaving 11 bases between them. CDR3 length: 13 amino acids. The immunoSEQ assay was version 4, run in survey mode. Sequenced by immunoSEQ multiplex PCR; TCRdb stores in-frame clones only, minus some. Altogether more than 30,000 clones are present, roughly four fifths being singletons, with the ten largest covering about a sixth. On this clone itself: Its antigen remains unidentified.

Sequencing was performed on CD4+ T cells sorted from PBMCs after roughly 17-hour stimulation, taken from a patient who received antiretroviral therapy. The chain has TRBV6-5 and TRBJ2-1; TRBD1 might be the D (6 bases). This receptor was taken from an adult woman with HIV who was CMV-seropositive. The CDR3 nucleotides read TGTGCCAGCACCCGGGACATTTACAATGAGCAGTTCTTC. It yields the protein CASTRDIYNEQFF.